This TCR beta chain was identified during a study of T cell responses to AZD1222 COVID-19 vaccine. Using immunoSEQ multiplex PCR, the repertoire was profiled, and TCRdb retains in-frame clones only, with some absent. Found here are around 110,000 clones, about 90% of them singletons; the top ten hold around 7%. Trimming stripped 5 bases from V and 4 bases from J, with 9 bases between. Germline V gene data show CDR1 as LGHDT and CDR2 as YNNKEL (reference sequence). This CDR3 comprises 13 residues. Worth noting for this clone: Its antigen is undetermined.

Study-wide results and limits: Donors, mostly white British, included more females; clonal diversity was possibly underestimated. Only six individuals given AZD1222 were seropositive at baseline. An increase in Spike-specific TCR breadth and depth was observed after two AZD1222 doses.

The specimen comprised peripheral blood, sampled on day 0 of AZD1222 vaccination. The source is an adult in good health. The chain uses TRBV3-1 (or the pseudogene TRBV3-2) and TRBJ2-1; possible D gene TRBD2, 6 bases. The DNA of the CDR3 is TGTGCCAGCAGCGCGGGAAATTACAATGAGCAGTTCTTC. As protein: CASSAGNYNEQFF.